Here is one T cell receptor beta chain with its context. Antigen specificity is unknown. Runs used v3.0 of the immunoSEQ assay and were done at survey level. Produced via immunoSEQ multiplex PCR; TCRdb's table is partial and in-frame only. The table records 32,000 or so clones, around 90% of them present only once. The data were obtained in a study of long-term antiretroviral therapy in people with HIV. V was clipped by 5 bases and J by 1 base, with 8 bases between them. In germline, CDR1 is SGHTA, CDR2 FQGNSA. The CDR3 is 13 amino acids. Regarding the study as a whole: Controls showed broader CDR3 length ranges than did the HIV repertoires. The clones with expansion before ART were dominant in the repertoire at all time points.

The material was unsorted PBMCs, obtained 3.2 years before starting antiretroviral therapy. The rearrangement links TRBV7-2 to TRBJ2-5; possible D gene TRBD2, 5 bases. The receptor's source is a man aged 50 to 59 with HIV. In DNA, the CDR3 is TGTGCCAGCAGCCGGCGGGTCCAAGAGACCCAGTACTTC. This gives the protein CASSRRVQETQYF.